The 21 T cell receptor beta chains below were found in one sample sequenced in a study of shared clonotypes between healthy human individuals. Data came from immunoSEQ multiplex PCR; TCRdb stores just in-frame clones and leaves some out. The sample records about 2,100,000 clones, about 93% being singletons. Terminally differentiated effector memory CD45RA+ cells were left out of the naive CD8 fraction, which was CD45RO-negative and positively selected for CCR7. The sequenced sample was naive CD8+ T cells from PBMCs. Receptor source: a man between 18 and 35 years old in good health. Some clones in this sample may be carry-over from other donors' samples.

The DNA for the CDR3 is TGTGCCAGCAGCGTAGCTGGGACAGCCGAGCAGTACTTC. Translating gives CASSVAGTAEQYF. The chain uses TRBV9 and TRBJ2-7; 7 bases match TRBD1. Germline V gene sequence: CDR1 SGDLS, CDR2 YYNGEE. The ends lost 0 bases at V and 6 bases at J; junction bases unmatched: 3. The CDR3 spans 13 residues.

The chain combines TRBV21-1 with TRBJ2-7; the table's D call, TRBD2, was not checked against the DNA. TRBV21-1 is noted as a pseudogene. This CDR3 is 16 amino acids long. The CDR3 DNA sequence: TGTGCCAGCAGCAAGTCTTACCGGGGTAGGGCCTACGAGCAGTACTTC. Its translation: CASSKSYRGRAYEQYF.

The rearrangement joins TRBV11-2 to TRBJ1-1; 8 bases map to TRBD1. CDR3 size: 14 residues. In germline, CDR1 is SGHAT, CDR2 FQNNGV. Losses at the gene ends were 5 bases for V and 9 bases for J; bases not matched to a gene: 11. The CDR3: CASSPTPGTGKAFF. CDR3 nucleotides: TGTGCCAGCAGCCCGACCCCCGGGACAGGTAAAGCTTTCTTT.

The rearrangement joins TRBV7-6 to TRBJ2-1; D possibly corresponds to TRBD1 (6 bases). The CDR3 runs 15 residues. The germline V and J ends were trimmed by 6 bases and 4 bases, with 16 bases remaining between them. From germline, CDR1 is SGHVS and CDR2 FNYEAQ. CDR3 residues: CASSLGASAYNEQFF. CDR3 DNA: TGTGCCAGCAGTTTGGGGGCGTCCGCATACAATGAGCAGTTCTTC.

The count of this clone is one. The CDR3 bases are TGTGCCAGCAGCCGAGACGGATCTCTCTCCTACGAGCAGTACTTC. This sequence encodes CASSRDGSLSYEQYF. The gene calls are TRBV7-3 and TRBJ2-7, with D hard to call. With 5 bases removed from V and 0 bases from J, the gap between germline ends came to 14 bases. This CDR3 has 15 residues. The germline CDR1 and CDR2 sequences are SGHTA and FQGTGA.

The rearrangement links TRBV18 to TRBJ2-7; unclear D gene. V lost 6 bases to trimming and J lost 3 bases, with 18 bases between them. This CDR3 is 15 amino acids long. CDR1 and CDR2 from the germline V gene are KGHSH and LQKENI. The DNA for the CDR3 is TGTGCCAGCTCCCCTCGCGCAGGCCCTCTCTACGAGCAGTACTTC. It yields the protein CASSPRAGPLYEQYF. The full variable domain, with the rest looked up from reference TRBV18 and TRBJ2-7, is NAGVMQNPRHLVRRRGQEARLRCSPMKGHSHVYWYRQLPEEGLKFMVYLQKENIIDESGMPKERFSAEFPKEGPSILRIQQVVRGDSAAYFCASSPRAGPLYEQYFGPGTRLTVT.

This chain connects TRBV5-4 to TRBJ2-7; 11 nucleotides line up with TRBD2. Trimming cost V 4 bases and J 2 bases; bases outside gene matches: 11. The CDR3 extends over 17 amino acids. Germline assignment: CDR1 SGHNT and CDR2 YYREEE (reference sequence). The CDR3 DNA sequence: TGTGCCAGCAGCCCGTATACCGGGACTAGCGGAGCCTACGAGCAGTACTTC. Protein: CASSPYTGTSGAYEQYF.

This sequence joins TRBV9 and TRBJ2-7, with 7 bases matching TRBD2. The CDR3 totals 14 residues. CDR1 SGDLS and CDR2 YYNGEE come from the germline V gene. The trim removed 4 bases at V and 3 bases at J, leaving 7 bases unmatched. As DNA, the CDR3 is TGTGCCAGCAGCCTGGTGGGCGGGAGCTACGAGCAGTACTTC. It yields the protein CASSLVGGSYEQYF. Using reference TRBV9 and TRBJ2-7 for the parts outside the CDR3, the full variable domain is DSGVTQTPKHLITATGQRVTLRCSPRSGDLSVYWYQQSLDQGLQFLIQYYNGEERAKGNILERFSAQQFPDLHSELNLSSLELGDSALYFCASSLVGGSYEQYFGPGTRLTVT.

This clone was seen only once. The chain links TRBV6-5 to TRBJ1-3; D call uncertain. This CDR3 spans 12 amino acids. CDR1 and CDR2 (germline): MNHEY, SVGAGI. Trimming cost V 6 bases and J 0 bases, with 3 bases left between them. The CDR3 loop reads CASSNSGNTIYF. The DNA for the CDR3 is TGTGCCAGCAGCAACTCTGGAAACACCATATATTTT.

This chain links TRBV5-8 with TRBJ2-7; D perhaps matches TRBD1 (5 bases). Trimming took off 4 bases at V and 3 bases at J, with 20 bases between the two ends. Germline CDR1 and CDR2: SGHTS and YDEGEE. There are 16 residues in the CDR3. The CDR3 bases are TGTGCCAGCAGCCCCTCACAGGTTTCCCCTCTCTACGAGCAGTACTTC. Protein: CASSPSQVSPLYEQYF.

This chain joins TRBV7-9 and TRBJ2-7, with D possibly matching TRBD2 (5 bases). The length of the CDR3 is 12 residues. V was shortened by 5 bases and J by 6 bases, with 11 bases between the two germline ends. CDR1 and CDR2 (germline): SEHNR, FQNEAQ (reference sequence). CDR3 sequence (DNA): TGTGCCAGCAGCCATCCCGCGGGCGAGCAGTACTTC. Amino acids: CASSHPAGEQYF.

The J gene is TRBJ1-4, the V gene TRBV28; D not certain. Germline CDR1 reads MDHEN; CDR2 reads SYDVKM. V shed 8 bases and J shed 7 bases, with 20 bases lying between them. This CDR3 has 15 residues. For the CDR3, the DNA is TGTGCCAGCCGTGAAAGGGAGCTAGGAGGTGAAAAACTGTTTTTT. Protein product: CASRERELGGEKLFF.

This clone was seen a few times. The chain combines TRBV27 with TRBJ1-5; D gene unclear. Germline loops: CDR1 MNHEY, CDR2 SMNVEV (reference sequence). This CDR3 is 14 amino acids long. V lost 2 bases and J 5 bases, leaving 10 bases between the germline ends. The CDR3 bases are TGTGCCAGCAGTTTAAGGTTGCGGCATCAGCCCCAGCATTTT. It encodes CASSLRLRHQPQHF.

The rearrangement uses TRBV4-2 and TRBJ2-1; no clear D gene. V lost 1 base and J lost 9, with 13 bases in between. The CDR3 extends over 14 amino acids. The germline V gene encodes CDR1 LGHNA and CDR2 YNFKEQ. CDR3 in amino acids: CASSQGRTGPEQFF. The CDR3 region has the DNA TGTGCCAGCAGCCAAGGGCGTACCGGGCCTGAGCAGTTCTTC.

The chain links TRBV11-2 to TRBJ2-5; 9 nucleotides line up with TRBD1. With 4 bases clipped from V and 4 bases from J, the junction kept 19 bases outside the gene matches. From germline, CDR1 is SGHAT and CDR2 FQNNGV. This CDR3 region has 19 residues. The CDR3 is CASSYSQETGGTFRETQYF. In DNA form, the CDR3 reads TGTGCCAGCAGCTACAGTCAAGAAACAGGGGGCACGTTTCGAGAGACCCAGTACTTC.

The V and J genes are TRBV27 and TRBJ2-3; 8 nucleotides line up with TRBD2. The CDR3 totals 15 residues. CDR1 is MNHEY, CDR2 SMNVEV, per germline (reference sequence). With V trimmed by 4 bases and J by 2 bases, 5 bases remained unmatched. The CDR3 DNA follows: TGTGCCAGCAGTTCAACTAGCGGCTTCACAGATACGCAGTATTTT. It specifies CASSSTSGFTDTQYF.

The chain is built from TRBV28 and TRBJ1-1; D not certain. The V and J ends lost 2 bases and 5 bases respectively, with 15 bases between them. The CDR3 sequence is 15 residues long. Looked up from germline, CDR1 is MDHEN and CDR2 is SYDVKM. The CDR3 is CASSLGWTVGTEAFF. CDR3 in DNA: TGTGCCAGCAGTTTAGGTTGGACCGTGGGTACTGAAGCTTTCTTT.

The chain links TRBV19 to TRBJ1-1; a weak D match, TRBD1 (6 bases). V lost 10 bases to trimming and J lost 0 bases, with 15 bases between them. The CDR3 covers 14 residues. The germline gives CDR1 LNHDA, CDR2 SQIVND (reference sequence). The CDR3 loop reads CATLSTGLNTEAFF. DNA of the CDR3: TGTGCCACCCTATCGACAGGCCTGAACACTGAAGCTTTCTTT.

The gene calls are TRBV7-2 and TRBJ2-1; 10 nucleotides match TRBD2. Trimming cost V 2 bases and J 8 bases; bases outside gene matches: 18. Germline V lookup: CDR1 SGHTA, CDR2 FQGNSA. This CDR3 region has 19 residues. The CDR3 DNA is TGTGCCAGCAGCTTAAGCCCCTCGTCACTAGCGGGACTAGGCTATGAGCAGTTCTTC. This sequence encodes CASSLSPSSLAGLGYEQFF.

The V gene is TRBV27, the J gene TRBJ2-2, with D perhaps matching TRBD1 or TRBD2 (5 bases each). Trimming took off 10 bases at V and 5 bases at J, with 20 bases between the two ends. The CDR3 length is 15 residues. The germline V gene encodes CDR1 MNHEY and CDR2 SMNVEV (reference sequence). The CDR3 DNA is TGTGCCACCAGACCGGGACCCATATTAACCGGGGAGCTGTTTTTT. Protein: CATRPGPILTGELFF.

This chain connects TRBV28 to TRBJ1-5; D gene uncertain. This CDR3 region has 14 residues. The V end was cut by 7 bases, the J end by 7 bases, with 17 bases between. Germline CDR1 MDHEN, CDR2 SYDVKM. The CDR3 nucleotides read TGTGCCAGCATAAATCCGGGCGGCGGGCAGCCCCAGCATTTT. Protein product: CASINPGGGQPQHF.